This T cell receptor beta chain emerged from a study of blood T cell repertoires in COVID-19. Study-wide background: The United States, Italy and Spain provided the acute and convalescent COVID-19 samples. Nucleic acid was either cDNA or gDNA, and it came from T cells, B-cell-depleted T cells, or PBMCs.

The CDR3 runs 15 residues. Germline assignment: CDR1 LGHDT and CDR2 YNNKEL (reference sequence). Between the trimmed V and J ends, which lost 6 bases and 0 bases, there was a span of 9 bases. This table comes from immunoSEQ multiplex PCR, and its TCRdb copy is limited to in-frame clones, with some not included. The sample holds 200,000 to 250,000 clones, 86% seen once. The age range of participants was about 18 to 95 years, with residence in about 25 US areas. In assigning cohorts, the study relied on participant-reported clinical history. The chain uses TRBV3-1 (or the pseudogene TRBV3-2) and TRBJ2-6; possibly TRBD1 for D (5 bases). This sequence was found in a woman aged 40 to 55 with acute COVID-19. The sample taken for sequencing was PBMCs or T cells enriched from blood (not recorded which). The CDR3 bases are TGTGCCAGCAGGACAGACAGCTCTGGGGCCAACGTCCTGACTTTC. Protein: CASRTDSSGANVLTF.